This entry concerns a single T cell receptor (beta chain). The antigen is undetermined. Deletions cut 6 bases from V and 6 bases from J, with 12 bases between. The CDR3 extends over 12 amino acids. TCRdb redid the calling of the reads with MiXCR, one entry per CDR3 protein. The repertoire consists of about 500,000 distinct CDR3 sequences, with 33% occurring once and the leading ten covering about a sixth. The sample belongs to a study of T cell repertoires in cytomegalovirus infection. The wider study: Through public TCR beta signatures, both CMV infection and matching HLA type were indicated.

Study-level results: Cumulated frequencies of public TCR beta families served to identify carriers of CMV plus the relevant HLA. In two of eight donors, the top clonotype was HLA-C-restricted CMV-specific.

The sequenced sample was cultured PBMCs, obtained from culture after CMV antigen stimulation. This TCR was sampled from a human donor in good health (CMV status not recorded). Some clones in this sample may be carry-over from other donors' samples. This chain connects TRBV12-3 or TRBV12-4 to TRBJ2-7; possible D gene TRBD1, 5 bases. CDR3 region: CASSQGSIEQYV. The DNA of the CDR3 is TGTGCCAGCAGCCAGGGTTCAATCGAGCAGTACGTC.